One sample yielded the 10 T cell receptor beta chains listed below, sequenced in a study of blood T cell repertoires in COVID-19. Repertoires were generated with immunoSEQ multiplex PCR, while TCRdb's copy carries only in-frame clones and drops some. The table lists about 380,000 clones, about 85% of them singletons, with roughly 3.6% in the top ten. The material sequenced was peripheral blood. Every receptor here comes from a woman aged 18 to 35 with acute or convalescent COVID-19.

CDR3 region: CASTLTVGHRYEQYF. The CDR3 bases are TGTGCCAGTACTCTCACAGTGGGACACCGCTACGAGCAGTACTTC. This chain connects TRBV19 to TRBJ2-7, with D perhaps TRBD1 (6 bases). The V end lost 7 bases, the J end lost 3 bases, and 19 bases lay between the germline ends. CDR3 size: 15 residues. From germline, CDR1 is LNHDA and CDR2 SQIVND (reference sequence).

The CDR3 is CSVAVGGNEQYF. As DNA, the CDR3 is TGCAGCGTTGCGGTAGGGGGCAACGAGCAGTACTTC. J is TRBJ2-7 and V is TRBV29-1, with 7 bases fitting TRBD1. The V gene's germline CDR1 is SQVTM and CDR2 ANQGSEA. This CDR3 comprises 12 residues. Trimming took 4 bases from V and 5 from J; bases not matched to a gene: 5.

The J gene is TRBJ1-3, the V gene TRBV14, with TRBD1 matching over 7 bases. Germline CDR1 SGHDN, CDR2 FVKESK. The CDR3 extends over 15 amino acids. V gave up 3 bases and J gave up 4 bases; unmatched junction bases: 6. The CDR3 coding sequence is TGTGCCAGCAGCCAGCGGAGGGGGCTCGGAAACACCATATATTTT. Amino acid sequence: CASSQRRGLGNTIYF. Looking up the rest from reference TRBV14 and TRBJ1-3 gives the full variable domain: EAGVTQFPSHSVIEKGQTVTLRCDPISGHDNLYWYRRVMGKEIKFLLHFVKESKQDESGMPNNRFLAERTGGTYSTLKVQPAELEDSGVYFCASSQRRGLGNTIYFGEGSWLTVV.

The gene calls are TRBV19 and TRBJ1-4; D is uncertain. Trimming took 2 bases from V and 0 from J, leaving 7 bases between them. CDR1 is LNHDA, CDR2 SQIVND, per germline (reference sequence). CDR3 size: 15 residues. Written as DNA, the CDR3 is TGTGCCAGTAGTATAAACTATGCAACTAATGAAAAACTGTTTTTT. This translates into CASSINYATNEKLFF.

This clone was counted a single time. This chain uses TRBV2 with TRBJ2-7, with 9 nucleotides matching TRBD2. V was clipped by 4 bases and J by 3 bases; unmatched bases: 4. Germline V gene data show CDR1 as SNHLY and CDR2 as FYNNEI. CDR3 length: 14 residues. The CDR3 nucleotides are TGTGCCAGCAGTGTTGGTAGCGGGGGCTACGAGCAGTACTTC. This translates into CASSVGSGGYEQYF. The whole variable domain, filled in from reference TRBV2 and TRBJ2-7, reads EPEVTQTPSHQVTQMGQEVILRCVPISNHLYFYWYRQILGQKVEFLVSFYNNEISEKSEIFDDQFSVERPDGSNFTLKIRSTKLEDSAMYFCASSVGSGGYEQYFGPGTRLTVT.

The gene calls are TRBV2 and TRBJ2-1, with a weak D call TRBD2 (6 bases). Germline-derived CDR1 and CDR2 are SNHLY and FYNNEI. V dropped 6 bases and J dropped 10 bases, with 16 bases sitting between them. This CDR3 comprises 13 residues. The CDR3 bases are TGTGCCAGCAGAGGAGCATTTAGCGGAGAGCAGTTCTTC. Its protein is CASRGAFSGEQFF.

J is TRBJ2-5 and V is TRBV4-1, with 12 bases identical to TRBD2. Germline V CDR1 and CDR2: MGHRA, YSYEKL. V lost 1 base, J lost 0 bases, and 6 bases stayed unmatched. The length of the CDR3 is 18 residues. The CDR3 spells CASSQAALAGGYQETQYF. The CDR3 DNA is TGCGCCAGCAGCCAAGCGGCCCTAGCGGGGGGGTACCAAGAGACCCAGTACTTC.

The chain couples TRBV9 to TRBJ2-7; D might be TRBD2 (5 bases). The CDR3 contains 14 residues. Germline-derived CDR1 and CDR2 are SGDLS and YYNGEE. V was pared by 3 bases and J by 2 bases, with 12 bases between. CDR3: CASSARVAPYEQYF. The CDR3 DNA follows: TGTGCCAGCAGCGCGCGGGTGGCCCCCTACGAGCAGTACTTC.

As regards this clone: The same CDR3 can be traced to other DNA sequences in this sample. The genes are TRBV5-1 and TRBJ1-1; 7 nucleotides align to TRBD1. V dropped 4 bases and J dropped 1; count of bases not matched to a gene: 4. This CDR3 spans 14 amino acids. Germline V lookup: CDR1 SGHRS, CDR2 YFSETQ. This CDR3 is CASSLGQSNTEAFF. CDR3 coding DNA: TGCGCCAGCAGCCTGGGACAGTCGAACACTGAAGCTTTCTTT.

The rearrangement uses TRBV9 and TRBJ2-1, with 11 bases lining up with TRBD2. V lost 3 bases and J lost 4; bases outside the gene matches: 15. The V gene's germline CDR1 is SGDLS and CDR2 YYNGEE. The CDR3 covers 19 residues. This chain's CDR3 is CASSGLGGHWTSGYNEQFF. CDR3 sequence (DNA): TGTGCCAGCAGCGGGCTCGGGGGACACTGGACTAGCGGGTACAATGAGCAGTTCTTC.